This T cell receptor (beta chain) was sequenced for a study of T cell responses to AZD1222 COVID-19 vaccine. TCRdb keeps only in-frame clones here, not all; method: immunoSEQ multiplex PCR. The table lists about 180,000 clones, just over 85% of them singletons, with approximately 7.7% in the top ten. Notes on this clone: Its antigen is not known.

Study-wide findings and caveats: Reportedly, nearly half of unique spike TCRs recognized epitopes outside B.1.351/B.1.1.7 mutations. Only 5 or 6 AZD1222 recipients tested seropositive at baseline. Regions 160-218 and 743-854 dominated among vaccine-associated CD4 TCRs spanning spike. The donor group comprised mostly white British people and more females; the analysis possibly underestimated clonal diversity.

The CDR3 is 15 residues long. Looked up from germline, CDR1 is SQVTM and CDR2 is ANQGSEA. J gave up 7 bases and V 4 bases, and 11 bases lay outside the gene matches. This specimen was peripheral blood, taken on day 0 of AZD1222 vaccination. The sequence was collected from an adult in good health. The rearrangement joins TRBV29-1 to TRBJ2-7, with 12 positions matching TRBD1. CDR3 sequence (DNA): TGCAGCGTTGGAATAACGGGACAGGGGGCTTGGGAGCAGTACTTC. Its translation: CSVGITGQGAWEQYF.